Reported below is one T cell receptor (beta chain). The antigen is not known. TCRdb's copy holds only in-frame clones and misses some; the assay was immunoSEQ multiplex PCR. The table has fewer than 60,000 clones, around 87% seen once. This CDR3 spans 16 amino acids. V shed 1 base and J 0 bases; nucleotides not matched to a gene: 4. CDR1 is SGHDN and CDR2 is FVKESK in the germline V gene. The data were obtained in a study of OX40 agonist ivuxolimab in advanced cancers. Study-level information: With ivuxolimab, an agonistic anti-OX40 (CD134) antibody, patients were treated. Eligibility admitted prior anti-PD-1, anti-PD-L1 or anti-CTLA-4 therapy; around 42% had some.

Study results and limitations: Researchers did not establish what antigens the expanded peripheral T cells target. Blood T cells, both CD4+ and CD8+, expanded clonally by week 6 at 0.1 to 3.0 mg/kg.

The sequencing here drew on CD4+ or CD8+ T cells sorted from blood, taken in a trial of the OX40 agonist ivuxolimab. The gene calls are TRBV14 and TRBJ2-5, with 8 bases identical to TRBD2. This TCR was recovered from an adult with an advanced solid tumor such as melanoma, head and neck, liver or kidney cancer. This CDR3 reads CASSQVTSGYQETQYF. The CDR3 DNA reads TGTGCCAGCAGCCAAGTAACTAGCGGATACCAAGAGACCCAGTACTTC.